The 29 T cell receptor beta chains listed next were all sequenced from one sample in a study of T cells in Graves' hyperthyroidism and ophthalmopathy. Researchers took RNA transcripts and amplified the TCR beta CDR3 regions from them. TCR CDR3 underwent first-round RT-PCR with the HTBI primer set. TCRdb used MiXCR to reprocess the multiplex PCR reads, holding one entry per CDR3 protein. Here the sample spans over 450,000 distinct CDR3 sequences, over 13% being singletons. The sequencing input was blood. All receptors derive from a woman aged 18-29 years with Graves' hyperthyroidism.

This clonotype was found many times. V and J are TRBV6-1 and TRBJ2-1; 11 positions agree with TRBD2. The CDR3 is 17 residues long. Trimming at V came to 1 base and at J to 9 bases, leaving 11 bases not matched to a gene. Per the germline V gene, CDR1 is MNHNS and CDR2 is SASEGT. The CDR3 here is CASSEGPTSGTYGEQFF. Written as DNA, the CDR3 is TGTGCCAGCAGTGAAGGGCCGACTAGCGGGACGTACGGTGAGCAGTTCTTC.

This clonotype was picked up a small number of times. The V gene is TRBV7-9, the J gene TRBJ1-2; D is uncertain. CDR1 is SEHNR, CDR2 FQNEAQ, per germline (reference sequence). Trimming took off 5 bases at V and 4 bases at J, with 8 bases between the two ends. The CDR3 length is 12 residues. The CDR3 sequence: CASSASPYGYTF. The CDR3 DNA follows: TGTGCCAGCAGCGCCTCCCCCTATGGCTACACCTTC.

This clonotype showed up many times. The genes are TRBV12-3 or TRBV12-4 and TRBJ2-2, with D maybe TRBD2 (5 bases). Trimming stripped 2 bases from V and 7 bases from J, with 14 bases between. CDR3 length equals 15 residues. CDR3 coding DNA: TGTGCCAGCAGTTTATCTTCCCCGGCGGGCGGGGAGCTGTTTTTT. Encoded protein: CASSLSSPAGGELFF.

The gene calls are TRBV4-2 and TRBJ2-1; perhaps TRBD2 as D (5 bases). The CDR3 is 17 residues long. V shed 0 bases and J shed 6 bases, with 18 bases lying between them. CDR1 and CDR2 (germline): LGHNA, YNFKEQ. CDR3 in amino acids: CASSQDNRLAGFNEQFF. CDR3 coding DNA: TGTGCCAGCAGCCAAGACAATAGGCTAGCTGGCTTCAATGAGCAGTTCTTC.

This clonotype was observed at least ten times. The V call is TRBV24-1, the J call TRBJ2-2; no firm D call. The CDR3 is made up of 13 amino acids. Germline V lookup: CDR1 KGHDR, CDR2 SFDVKD. V lost 1 base, J lost 11 bases, and 10 bases lay in between. The CDR3 bases are TGTGCCACCAGTGATTTCGGCCCGCCCGAGCTGTTTTTT. Its protein product is CATSDFGPPELFF.

Ten or more counts support this clonotype. The rearrangement links TRBV30 to TRBJ1-6, with 8 positions matching TRBD1. J lost 9 bases, V lost 7 bases, and 8 bases had no gene match. This CDR3 has 13 residues. From germline, CDR1 is GTSNPN and CDR2 SVGIG (reference sequence). The CDR3 DNA follows: TGTGCCTTTGACAGGGGCTGGGGTTCACCCCTCCACTTT. Amino acids: CAFDRGWGSPLHF.

This clonotype appeared a few times. V is TRBV7-3 and J is TRBJ1-2, with 10 positions matching TRBD1. The germline CDR1 and CDR2 sequences are SGHTA and FQGTGA. Germline trimming cut 5 bases from V and 8 bases from J; bases unmatched to any gene: 11. The length of the CDR3 is 15 residues. CDR3 nucleotides: TGTGCCAGCAGCCCCGGACAGGGGGGGTCCTGGGGCTACACCTTC. It translates to CASSPGQGGSWGYTF. The full variable domain, with the rest looked up from reference TRBV7-3 and TRBJ1-2, is GAGVSQTPSNKVTEKGKYVELRCDPISGHTALYWYRQSLGQGPEFLIYFQGTGAADDSGLPNDRFFAVRPEGSVSTLKIQRTERGDSAVYLCASSPGQGGSWGYTFGSGTRLTVV.

Concerning this clonotype: A much larger clone sits a single nucleotide away, making a read error possible. This chain joins TRBV7-8 and TRBJ1-5; D gene ambiguous. Germline loops: CDR1 SGHVS, CDR2 FQNEAQ. The CDR3 consists of 14 residues. Trimming stripped 3 bases from V and 0 bases from J, with 6 bases between. CDR3: CASSFASSNQPQHF. The CDR3 bases are TGTGCCAGCAGCTTTGCGAGTAGCAATCAGCCCCAGCATTTT. The whole variable domain, remainder taken from reference TRBV7-8 and TRBJ1-5, is GAGVSQSPRYKVAKRGQDVALRCDPISGHVSLFWYQQALGQGPEFLTYFQNEAQLDKSGLPSDRFFAERPEGSVSTLKIQRTQQEDSAVYLCASSFASSNQPQHFGDGTRLSIL.

The table lists this clonotype with many counts. The J gene is TRBJ2-1, the V gene TRBV20-1, with 12 bases identical to TRBD2. Looked up from germline, CDR1 is DFQATT and CDR2 is SNEGSKA (reference sequence). This CDR3 spans 13 amino acids. V trimming: 6 bases; J trimming: 7 bases; junction bases outside the gene matches: 4. For the CDR3, the DNA is TGCAGTGCACCCGGACTAGCGGGAAATGAGCAGTTCTTC. Translated, it gives CSAPGLAGNEQFF.

This clonotype showed up many times. V gene TRBV12-3 or TRBV12-4 combines with J gene TRBJ1-1; TRBD1 aligns across 7 bases. This CDR3 has 12 amino acids. V lost 5 bases and J lost 8; bases outside the gene matches: 5. CDR3: CASSAWGQEAFF. In nucleotides, the CDR3 is TGTGCCAGCAGTGCTTGGGGACAGGAAGCTTTCTTT.

Ten or more counts support this clonotype. The chain joins TRBV10-2 to TRBJ2-5; a weak D match, TRBD1 (5 bases). V shed 4 bases and J shed 3 bases, with 15 bases lying between them. CDR1 WSHSY and CDR2 SAAADI come from the germline V gene. This CDR3 has 15 residues. The CDR3 DNA is TGCGCCAGCAGTGTGGCAGGGTCAGTGGAAGAGACCCAGTACTTC. It codes for CASSVAGSVEETQYF.

The gene calls are TRBV11-2 and TRBJ2-7; 10 bases are shared with TRBD2. The germline CDR1 and CDR2 sequences are SGHAT and FQNNGV. The V gene end was trimmed by 2 bases and the J gene end by 6 bases; junction bases not matched to a gene: 10. CDR3 length: 16 amino acids. The chain's CDR3 is CASSLNFLAGVGEQYF. The CDR3 DNA follows: TGTGCCAGCAGCTTAAATTTCCTAGCGGGAGTAGGCGAGCAGTACTTC.

This clonotype was counted between two and nine times. J is TRBJ1-3 and V is TRBV10-3, with TRBD1 as a possible D gene (5 bases). The ends were cut back, 9 bases at V and 0 bases at J, with 18 bases in the middle. CDR3 length: 16 amino acids. Germline V gives CDR1 ENHRY, CDR2 SYGVKD. CDR3 loop: CAITFGGSNSGNTIYF. The CDR3 DNA reads TGTGCCATTACGTTTGGGGGTTCGAACTCTGGAAACACCATATATTTT.

This clonotype was seen repeatedly, ten times or more. The chain links TRBV2 to TRBJ1-2; tentative D call: TRBD1 (6 bases). The V end lost 1 base, the J end lost 7 bases, and 10 bases lay between the germline ends. Germline CDR1 reads SNHLY; CDR2 reads FYNNEI. This CDR3 has 13 amino acids. Here the CDR3 reads CASSEDTGFGYTF. CDR3 DNA: TGTGCCAGCAGTGAAGACACAGGGTTTGGCTACACCTTC.

This chain connects TRBV12-3 or TRBV12-4 to TRBJ1-5; the match to TRBD1 covers 7 bases. V gave up 3 bases and J gave up 0 bases; unmatched junction bases: 5. This CDR3 contains 16 residues. DNA for the CDR3: TGTGCCAGCAGTTTCCAGGGGGTTTATAGCAATCAGCCCCAGCATTTT. Protein sequence: CASSFQGVYSNQPQHF.

This clonotype was seen at least ten times. The rearrangement uses TRBV12-3 or TRBV12-4 and TRBJ1-1, with D hard to call. The CDR3 contains 14 residues. Between the trimmed V and J ends, which lost 6 bases and 5 bases, there was a span of 16 bases. This chain's CDR3 is CASSPRVPRTEAFF. DNA of the CDR3: TGTGCCAGCAGCCCCCGTGTCCCGAGGACTGAAGCTTTCTTT.

At least ten counts were recorded for this clonotype. This chain uses TRBV11-2 with TRBJ1-2, with a tentative D call TRBD1 (5 bases). From germline, CDR1 is SGHAT and CDR2 FQNNGV. The CDR3 contains 15 residues. Trimming pared 4 bases from V and 4 bases from J, leaving 16 bases between. In DNA form, the CDR3 reads TGTGCCAGCAGCTCGATAGAGGGGTATGTCTATGGCTACACCTTC. Translation: CASSSIEGYVYGYTF.

At least ten counts were recorded for this clonotype. The chain links TRBV24-1 to TRBJ2-1; 7 nucleotides line up with TRBD2. The ends lost 3 bases at V and 6 bases at J; junction bases unmatched: 7. Germline assignment: CDR1 KGHDR and CDR2 SFDVKD. The CDR3 sequence is 15 residues long. CDR3 in DNA: TGTGCCACCAGTGATCCTACCGGACTAGTCAATGAGCAGTTCTTC. The encoded protein is CATSDPTGLVNEQFF.

The CDR3 nucleotides are TGTGCCAGCAGTTTGGGCCTAGTTCTCCACGAGCAGTACTTC. Residues: CASSLGLVLHEQYF. The chain recombines TRBV28 with TRBJ2-7; D is ambiguous. CDR3 length: 14 amino acids. Germline V CDR1 and CDR2: MDHEN, SYDVKM. With 3 bases removed from V and 5 bases from J, the gap between germline ends came to 14 bases.

This clonotype was counted ten times or more. The chain joins TRBV29-1 to TRBJ1-1; D might be TRBD1 (6 bases). Between the trimmed V and J ends, which lost 4 bases and 3 bases, there was a span of 12 bases. The germline CDR1 and CDR2 sequences are SQVTM and ANQGSEA. The CDR3 consists of 13 residues. The CDR3 reads CSVAGDTYTEAFF. The CDR3 DNA sequence: TGCAGCGTTGCGGGGGACACTTACACTGAAGCTTTCTTT.

The V gene is TRBV6-1, the J gene TRBJ1-2; 11 nucleotides match TRBD1. Germline V gives CDR1 MNHNS, CDR2 SASEGT. This CDR3 comprises 16 residues. Trimming took 5 bases from V and 7 from J; bases not matched to a gene: 12. The CDR3 DNA follows: TGTGCCAGCAGTTATAATCCAGGACAGGGGGCGGGTGGCTACACCTTC. Amino acids: CASSYNPGQGAGGYTF.

This clonotype was found many times. CDR3 loop: CASRRLSGASTDTQYF. In DNA form, the CDR3 reads TGTGCCAGCAGGAGGTTATCCGGAGCTAGCACAGATACGCAGTATTTT. The rearrangement joins TRBV6-1 to TRBJ2-3; no definite D call. Germline V lookup: CDR1 MNHNS, CDR2 SASEGT. V gave up 6 bases and J gave up 0 bases, with 16 bases separating them. This CDR3 region has 16 residues.

The genes are TRBV6-1 and TRBJ2-7; D not certain. The V end was cut by 10 bases, the J end by 5 bases, with 12 bases between. The CDR3 loop spans 11 amino acids. CDR1 is MNHNS, CDR2 SASEGT, per germline. This CDR3 is CATEAAHEQYF. The CDR3 DNA is TGTGCCACCGAGGCAGCCCACGAGCAGTACTTC.

There are many counts of this clonotype. The gene calls are TRBV2 and TRBJ1-1, with 7 nucleotides matching TRBD1. The CDR3 sequence is 13 residues long. J gave up 7 bases and V 7 bases, and 9 bases lay outside the gene matches. CDR1 and CDR2 (germline): SNHLY, FYNNEI. This chain's CDR3 is CASNPGTVYEAFF. DNA of the CDR3: TGTGCCAGCAATCCCGGGACAGTCTATGAAGCTTTCTTT.

V and J are TRBV11-2 and TRBJ2-7; D is undetermined. CDR3 length: 14 residues. Germline-derived CDR1 and CDR2 are SGHAT and FQNNGV. Trimming stripped 4 bases from V and 4 bases from J, with 14 bases between. The CDR3 nucleotides read TGTGCCAGCAGCTCCAACGTCCCAGGATACGAGCAGTACTTC. Translation: CASSSNVPGYEQYF.

This clonotype was seen repeatedly, ten times or more. The J gene is TRBJ2-2, the V gene TRBV20-1, with a possible D match to TRBD2 (5 bases). V was trimmed by 5 bases and J by 0 bases, leaving 7 bases between them. The germline CDR1 and CDR2 sequences are DFQATT and SNEGSKA (reference sequence). The CDR3 contains 13 residues. The CDR3 DNA follows: TGCAGTGCTCGGGGATCGAACACCGGGGAGCTGTTTTTT. As protein: CSARGSNTGELFF.

In its sample, this clonotype was seen many times. The chain is built from TRBV6-1 and TRBJ1-1; D is possibly TRBD1 (5 bases). Germline V gene sequence: CDR1 MNHNS, CDR2 SASEGT. This CDR3 contains 13 residues. Trimming removed 7 bases from V and 4 bases from J, with 13 bases in between. In DNA form, the CDR3 reads TGTGCCAGCATTAAGGGTGGGGGCACTGAAGCTTTCTTT. Translated: CASIKGGGTEAFF.

This chain links TRBV7-3 with TRBJ1-1, with D uncertain. The CDR3 has 14 residues. The V gene lost 5 bases and the J gene lost 5 bases, with 15 bases spanning the gap. Germline V gene sequence: CDR1 SGHTA, CDR2 FQGTGA. DNA of the CDR3: TGTGCCAGCAGCCCAACGCGGGGTTGGACTGAAGCTTTCTTT. The encoded protein is CASSPTRGWTEAFF.

This clonotype was observed at least ten times. V is TRBV11-3 and J is TRBJ2-1, with TRBD2 identical over 15 bases. J lost 10 bases, V lost 4 bases, and 8 bases had no gene match. The germline gives CDR1 SGHNT, CDR2 YENEEA. This CDR3 is 16 amino acids long. CDR3 sequence: CASSSWTSGRVVEQFF. CDR3 bases: TGTGCCAGCAGCTCTTGGACTAGCGGGAGGGTTGTGGAGCAGTTCTTC. Complete variable domain (other parts from reference TRBV11-3 and TRBJ2-1): EAGVVQSPRYKIIEKKQPVAFWCNPISGHNTLYWYLQNLGQGPELLIRYENEEAVDDSQLPKDRFSAERLKGVDSTLKIQPAELGDSAVYLCASSSWTSGRVVEQFFGPGTRLTVL.